This T cell receptor beta chain was sequenced in a study of cytomegalovirus exposure and HLA in healthy donors. This CDR3 is 15 amino acids long. Germline V CDR1 and CDR2: SGHTA, FQGTGA. V gave up 6 bases and J gave up 4 bases; unmatched junction bases: 10. In the PCR, 60 Vbeta and 13 Jbeta primers were used. Produced via immunoSEQ multiplex PCR; TCRdb's table is partial and in-frame only. The table has 200,000 to 250,000 clones, 75% to 85% seen once. The receptor was derived from a woman aged 55-70 years in good health and CMV-seropositive. The sample taken for sequencing was PBMCs. This rearrangement joins TRBV7-3 to TRBJ2-3; 7 bases line up with TRBD2. The CDR3 here is CASSFSGVEADTQYF. DNA for the CDR3: TGTGCCAGCAGTTTCAGCGGGGTTGAGGCAGATACGCAGTATTTT.